Presented here are 2 T cell receptor beta chains from one specimen sequenced in a study of T cell repertoires in cytomegalovirus infection. No antigen has been identified for these receptors. In TCRdb, the reads were re-called with MiXCR into one record per CDR3 protein. The sample lists about 330,000 distinct CDR3 sequences, about 35% occurring once. The sample was cultured PBMCs, taken from culture after CMV antigen stimulation. Receptors were obtained from a human donor in good health (CMV status not recorded). Some clones in this sample may be carry-over from other donors' samples.

This clonotype has a count of ten or more. This chain uses TRBV7-2 with TRBJ1-4, with D unclear. The CDR3 extends over 13 amino acids. Germline assignment: CDR1 SGHTA and CDR2 FQGNSA. The V gene lost 1 base and the J gene lost 6 bases, with 6 bases spanning the gap. The CDR3 protein is CASSLGGYEKLFF. For the CDR3, the DNA is TGTGCCAGCAGCTTAGGGGGTTATGAAAAACTGTTTTTT. Filled out from reference TRBV7-2 and TRBJ1-4, the complete variable domain reads GAGVSQSPSNKVTEKGKDVELRCDPISGHTALYWYRQSLGQGLEFLIYFQGNSAPDKSGLPSDRFSAERTGGSVSTLTIQRTQQEDSAVYLCASSLGGYEKLFFGSGTQLSVL.

CDR3 sequence reads: CASSLRSSNMNTEAFF. CDR3 nucleotide sequence: TGTGCCAGCAGCTTACGCTCCTCCAACATGAACACTGAAGCTTTCTTT. The rearrangement joins TRBV7-2 to TRBJ1-1, with D unresolved. The ends were cut back, 2 bases at V and 0 bases at J, with 13 bases in the middle. Germline CDR1 reads SGHTA; CDR2 reads FQGNSA. CDR3 length equals 16 residues.